What follows are 10 T cell receptor beta chains derived from one specimen sequenced in a study of T cell responses to AZD1222 COVID-19 vaccine. Some clones are missing from TCRdb's copy, which holds only in-frame ones; the method was immunoSEQ multiplex PCR. This table has some 100,000 clones, about 86% appearing once. The input for sequencing was peripheral blood, taken on day 0 of AZD1222 vaccination. These receptor sequences come from an adult in good health.

This sequence joins TRBV7-7 and TRBJ2-2; 10 nucleotides agree with TRBD1. V trimming: 7 bases; J trimming: 4 bases; junction bases outside the gene matches: 3. This CDR3 has 14 residues. CDR1 and CDR2 from the germline V gene are SSHAT and FNYEAQ (reference sequence). The CDR3 sequence is CASTGQGVTGELFF. CDR3 in DNA: TGTGCCAGCACCGGACAGGGGGTCACCGGGGAGCTGTTTTTT.

CDR3 nucleotide sequence: TGCAGCGCCCGAAGGGACAGGGGAACAACTTTCTTT. This gives the protein CSARRDRGTTFF. The chain couples TRBV29-1 to TRBJ1-1; 10 nucleotides line up with TRBD1. The V and J ends lost 7 bases and 12 bases, in that order; junction bases with no gene match: 11. The CDR3 runs 12 residues. Germline CDR1 reads SQVTM; CDR2 reads ANQGSEA. Filled out from reference TRBV29-1 and TRBJ1-1, the complete variable domain reads SAVISQKPSRDICQRGTSLTIQCQVDSQVTMMFWYRQQPGQSLTLIATANQGSEATYESGFVIDKFPISRPNLTFSTLTVSNMSPEDSSIYLCSARRDRGTTFFGQGTRLTVV.

The chain carries TRBV11-3 and TRBJ2-2; D ambiguous. Trimming left V 5 bases short and J 5 bases short, with 9 bases between. Germline CDR1 and CDR2: SGHNT and YENEEA. The CDR3 is 13 amino acids. Here the CDR3 DNA reads TGTGCCAGCAGCCCCACCCGTACCGGGGAGCTGTTTTTT. It specifies CASSPTRTGELFF.

The genes are TRBV3-1 (or the pseudogene TRBV3-2) and TRBJ1-2, with D unresolved. V lost 1 base and J 1 base, leaving 7 bases between the germline ends. The germline CDR1 and CDR2 sequences are LGHDT and YNNKEL (reference sequence). The CDR3 length is 14 residues. The CDR3 spells CASSQATVNYGYTF. CDR3 sequence (DNA): TGTGCCAGCAGCCAAGCAACAGTTAACTATGGCTACACCTTC.

The chain employs TRBV7-8 and TRBJ1-1, with TRBD1 matching 9 bases. V lost 6 bases to trimming and J lost 6 bases; unmatched junction nucleotides: 8. From germline, CDR1 is SGHVS and CDR2 FQNEAQ. This CDR3 is 14 amino acids long. Written as DNA, the CDR3 is TGTGCCAGCAGACCACAGGGGGCGAAGGCTGAAGCTTTCTTT. Amino acid sequence: CASRPQGAKAEAFF.

V and J are TRBV5-4 and TRBJ2-2, with 10 positions matching TRBD1. This CDR3 is 17 amino acids long. With V trimmed by 4 bases and J by 4 bases, 10 bases remained unmatched. Per the germline V gene, CDR1 is SGHNT and CDR2 is YYREEE (reference sequence). CDR3 sequence reads: CASSGPGTGVSTGELFF. The CDR3 DNA reads TGTGCCAGCAGCGGTCCCGGGACAGGGGTTTCCACCGGGGAGCTGTTTTTT.

J is TRBJ1-4 and V is TRBV6-5, with TRBD1 matching over 7 bases. After removal of 7 bases from V and 8 bases from J, the junction contained 13 bases not matched to a gene. The CDR3 spans 15 residues. Germline V gives CDR1 MNHEY, CDR2 SVGAGI. The CDR3 coding sequence is TGTGCCAGCACAGGGGGGATGGGGTCGAACGAAAAACTGTTTTTT. Encoded protein: CASTGGMGSNEKLFF.

This rearrangement joins TRBV10-3 to TRBJ2-7, with a possible D match to TRBD1 (6 bases). Germline CDR1 reads ENHRY; CDR2 reads SYGVKD. The CDR3 covers 15 residues. V was clipped by 0 bases and J by 5 bases, with 14 bases between them. CDR3 amino acids: CAISESRNREDEQYF. The CDR3 DNA reads as TGTGCCATCAGTGAGTCGCGCAACAGGGAAGACGAGCAGTACTTC.

This chain links TRBV6-2 or TRBV6-3 with TRBJ1-2; 7 bases fit TRBD1. Germline CDR1 and CDR2: MNHEY and SVGEGT. This CDR3 contains 14 residues. The V segment lost 1 base and the J segment 7 bases; nucleotides outside the gene matches: 6. The CDR3 bases are TGTGCCAGCAGTTACTATCGACAGGGCCCTGGCTACACCTTC. Amino acid sequence: CASSYYRQGPGYTF.

V gene TRBV5-1 combines with J gene TRBJ2-5; D remains ambiguous. Between the trimmed V and J ends, which lost 0 bases and 1 base, there was a span of 13 bases. CDR3 length: 16 residues. CDR1 and CDR2 (germline): SGHRS, YFSETQ. CDR3 nucleotide sequence: TGCGCCAGCAGCTTGGGTGTAGGAAGGACCCAAGAGACCCAGTACTTC. Translating it yields CASSLGVGRTQETQYF.